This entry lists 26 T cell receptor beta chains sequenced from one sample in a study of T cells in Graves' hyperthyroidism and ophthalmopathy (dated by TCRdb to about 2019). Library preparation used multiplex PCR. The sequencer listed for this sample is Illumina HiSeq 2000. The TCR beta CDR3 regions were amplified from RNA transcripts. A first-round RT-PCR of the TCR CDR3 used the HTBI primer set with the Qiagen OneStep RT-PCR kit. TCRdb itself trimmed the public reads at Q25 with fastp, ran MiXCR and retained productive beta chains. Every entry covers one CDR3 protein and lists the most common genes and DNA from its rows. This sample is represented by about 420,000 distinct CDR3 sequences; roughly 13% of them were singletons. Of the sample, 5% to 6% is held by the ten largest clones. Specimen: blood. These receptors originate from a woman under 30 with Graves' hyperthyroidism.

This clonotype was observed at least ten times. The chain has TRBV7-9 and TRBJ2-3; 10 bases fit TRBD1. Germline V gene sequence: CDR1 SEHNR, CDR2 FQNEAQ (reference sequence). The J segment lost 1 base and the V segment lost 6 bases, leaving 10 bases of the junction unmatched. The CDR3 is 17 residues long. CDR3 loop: CASSSFRTGGRTDTQYF. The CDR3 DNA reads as TGTGCCAGCAGTTCATTCCGGACAGGGGGACGCACAGATACGCAGTATTTT.

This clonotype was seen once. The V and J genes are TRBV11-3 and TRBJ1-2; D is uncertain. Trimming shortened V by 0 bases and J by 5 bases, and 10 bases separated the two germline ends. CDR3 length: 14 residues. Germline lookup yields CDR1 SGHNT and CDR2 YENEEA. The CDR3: CASSLDQRQYGYTF. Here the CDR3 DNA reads TGTGCCAGCAGCTTAGATCAGAGGCAGTATGGCTACACCTTC.

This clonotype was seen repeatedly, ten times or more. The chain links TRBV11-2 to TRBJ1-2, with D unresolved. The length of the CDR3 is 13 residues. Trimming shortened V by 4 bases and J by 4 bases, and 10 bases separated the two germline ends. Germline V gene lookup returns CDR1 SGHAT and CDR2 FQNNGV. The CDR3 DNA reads TGTGCCAGCAGCTCCCAGAGGAGCTATGGCTACACCTTC. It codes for CASSSQRSYGYTF. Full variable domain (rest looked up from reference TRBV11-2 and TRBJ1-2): EAGVAQSPRYKIIEKRQSVAFWCNPISGHATLYWYQQILGQGPKLLIQFQNNGVVDDSQLPKDRFSAERLKGVDSTLKIQPAKLEDSAVYLCASSSQRSYGYTFGSGTRLTVV.

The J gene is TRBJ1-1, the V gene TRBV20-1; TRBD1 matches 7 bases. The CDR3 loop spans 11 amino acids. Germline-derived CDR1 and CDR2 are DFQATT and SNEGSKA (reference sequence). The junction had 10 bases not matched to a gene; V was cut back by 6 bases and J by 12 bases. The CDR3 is CSAPGQPLTFF. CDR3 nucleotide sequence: TGCAGTGCACCGGGACAGCCACTCACTTTCTTT.

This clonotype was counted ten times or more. The CDR3 DNA sequence: TGTGCCAGCGGGGAAGGGACTAGCGGGAGAGTGGAGGAAGAGACCCAGTACTTC. Translated, it gives CASGEGTSGRVEEETQYF. The chain joins TRBV27 to TRBJ2-5; 14 nucleotides agree with TRBD2. The CDR3 spans 18 residues. Germline CDR1 reads MNHEY; CDR2 reads SMNVEV (reference sequence). Unmatched junction bases numbered 14, after V lost 8 bases and J lost 3 bases.

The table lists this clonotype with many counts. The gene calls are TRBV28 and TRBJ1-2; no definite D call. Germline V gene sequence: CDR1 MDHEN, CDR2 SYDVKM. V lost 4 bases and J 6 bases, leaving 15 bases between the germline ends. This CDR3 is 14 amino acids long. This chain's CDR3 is CASSSPGDPHGYTF. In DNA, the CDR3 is TGTGCCAGCAGTTCCCCGGGCGACCCTCATGGCTACACCTTC.

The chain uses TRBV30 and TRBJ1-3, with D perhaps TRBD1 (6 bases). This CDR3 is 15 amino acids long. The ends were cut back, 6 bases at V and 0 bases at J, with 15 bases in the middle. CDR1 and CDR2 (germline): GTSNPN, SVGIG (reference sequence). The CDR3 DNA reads TGTGCCTGCCCGGGGGGCCCTTCCTCTGGAAACACCATATATTTT. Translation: CACPGGPSSGNTIYF.

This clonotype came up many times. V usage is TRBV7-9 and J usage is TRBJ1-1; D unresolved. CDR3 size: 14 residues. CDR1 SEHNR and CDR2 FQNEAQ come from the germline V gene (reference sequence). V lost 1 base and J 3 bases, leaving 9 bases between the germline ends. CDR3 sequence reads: CASSLVGQYTEAFF. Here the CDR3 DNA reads TGTGCCAGCAGCTTAGTAGGCCAGTACACTGAAGCTTTCTTT.

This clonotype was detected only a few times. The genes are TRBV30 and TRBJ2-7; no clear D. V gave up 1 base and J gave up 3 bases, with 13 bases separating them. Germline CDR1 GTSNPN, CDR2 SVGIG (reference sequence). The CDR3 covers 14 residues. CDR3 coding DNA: TGTGCCTGGAGTGATGTGGACGGCAACTACGAGCAGTACTTC. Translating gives CAWSDVDGNYEQYF.

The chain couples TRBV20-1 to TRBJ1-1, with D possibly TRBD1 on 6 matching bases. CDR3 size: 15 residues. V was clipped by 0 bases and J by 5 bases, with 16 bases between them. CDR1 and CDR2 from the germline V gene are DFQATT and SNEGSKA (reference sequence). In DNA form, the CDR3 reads TGCAGTGCTAGAGACCAGAACAGGGAGCAAACTGAAGCTTTCTTT. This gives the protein CSARDQNREQTEAFF.

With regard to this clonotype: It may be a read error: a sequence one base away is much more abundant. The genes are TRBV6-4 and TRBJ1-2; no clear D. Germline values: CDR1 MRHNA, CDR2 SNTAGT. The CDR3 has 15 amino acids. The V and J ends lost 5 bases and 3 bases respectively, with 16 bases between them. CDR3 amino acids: CASSYPPPGYYGYTF. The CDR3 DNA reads TGTGCCAGCAGTTACCCCCCTCCGGGGTACTATGGCTACACCTTC.

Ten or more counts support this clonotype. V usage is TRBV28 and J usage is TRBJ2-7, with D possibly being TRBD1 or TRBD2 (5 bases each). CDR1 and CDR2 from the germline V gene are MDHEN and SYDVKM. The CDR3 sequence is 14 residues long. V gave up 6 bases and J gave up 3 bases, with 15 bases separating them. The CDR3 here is CASSDPGPNYEQYF. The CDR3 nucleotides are TGTGCCAGCAGCGACCCGGGGCCGAACTACGAGCAGTACTTC.

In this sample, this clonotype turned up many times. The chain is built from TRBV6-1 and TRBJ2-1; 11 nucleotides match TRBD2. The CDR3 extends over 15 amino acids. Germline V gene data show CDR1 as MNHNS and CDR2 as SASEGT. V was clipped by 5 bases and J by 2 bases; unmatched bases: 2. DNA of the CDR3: TGTGCCAGCAGTCTAGCGGGAGGACCCTACAATGAGCAGTTCTTC. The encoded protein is CASSLAGGPYNEQFF.

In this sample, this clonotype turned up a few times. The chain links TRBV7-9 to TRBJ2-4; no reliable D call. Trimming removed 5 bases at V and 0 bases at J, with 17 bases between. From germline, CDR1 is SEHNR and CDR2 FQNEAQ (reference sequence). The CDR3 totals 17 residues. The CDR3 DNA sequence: TGTGCCAGCAGCCTACCACAGTTTCCCTTAGCCAAAAACATTCAGTACTTC. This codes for CASSLPQFPLAKNIQYF. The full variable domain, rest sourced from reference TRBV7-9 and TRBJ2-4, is DTGVSQNPRHKITKRGQNVTFRCDPISEHNRLYWYRQTLGQGPEFLTYFQNEAQLEKSRLLSDRFSAERPKGSFSTLEIQRTEQGDSAMYLCASSLPQFPLAKNIQYFGAGTRLSVL.

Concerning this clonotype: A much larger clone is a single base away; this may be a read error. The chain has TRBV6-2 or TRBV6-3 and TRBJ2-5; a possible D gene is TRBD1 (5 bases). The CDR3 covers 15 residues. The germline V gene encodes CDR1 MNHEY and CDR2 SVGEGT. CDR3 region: CASSHSTATIETQYF. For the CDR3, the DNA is TGTGCCAGCAGTCACTCGACAGCAACAATAGAGACCCAGTACTTC.

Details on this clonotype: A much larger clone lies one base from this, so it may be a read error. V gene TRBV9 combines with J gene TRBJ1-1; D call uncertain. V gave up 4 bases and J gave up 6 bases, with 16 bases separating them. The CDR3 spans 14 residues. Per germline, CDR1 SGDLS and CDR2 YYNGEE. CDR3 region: CASSPWEGYAEAFF. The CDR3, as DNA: TGTGCCAGCAGCCCTTGGGAGGGTTACGCTGAAGCTTTCTTT.

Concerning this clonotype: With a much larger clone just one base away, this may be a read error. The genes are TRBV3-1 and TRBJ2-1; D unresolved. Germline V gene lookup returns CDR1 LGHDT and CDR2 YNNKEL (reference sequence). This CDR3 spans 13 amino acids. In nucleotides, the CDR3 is TGTGTCAGCAGCCTGGCGCTCAACAATGAGCAGTTCTTC. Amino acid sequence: CVSSLALNNEQFF.

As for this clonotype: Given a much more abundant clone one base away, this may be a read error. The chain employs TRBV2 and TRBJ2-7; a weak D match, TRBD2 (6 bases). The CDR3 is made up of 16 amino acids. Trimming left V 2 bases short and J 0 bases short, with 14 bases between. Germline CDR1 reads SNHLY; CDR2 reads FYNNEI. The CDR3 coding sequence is TGTGCCAGCAGTGAATTTTTTGGGACTGGCTCCTACGAGCAGTACTTC. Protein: CASSEFFGTGSYEQYF.

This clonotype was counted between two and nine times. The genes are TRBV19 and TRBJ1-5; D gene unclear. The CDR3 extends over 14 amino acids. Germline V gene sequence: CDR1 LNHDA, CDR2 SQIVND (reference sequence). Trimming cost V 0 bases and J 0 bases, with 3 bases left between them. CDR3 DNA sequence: TGTGCCAGTAGTATAGAGACTAGCAATCAGCCCCAGCATTTT. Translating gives CASSIETSNQPQHF.

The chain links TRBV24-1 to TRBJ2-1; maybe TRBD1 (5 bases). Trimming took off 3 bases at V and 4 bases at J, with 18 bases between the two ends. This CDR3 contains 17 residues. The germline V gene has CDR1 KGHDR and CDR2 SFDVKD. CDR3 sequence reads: CATSDPETAKGYNEQFF. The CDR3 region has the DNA TGTGCCACCAGTGATCCCGAAACAGCGAAGGGGTACAATGAGCAGTTCTTC.

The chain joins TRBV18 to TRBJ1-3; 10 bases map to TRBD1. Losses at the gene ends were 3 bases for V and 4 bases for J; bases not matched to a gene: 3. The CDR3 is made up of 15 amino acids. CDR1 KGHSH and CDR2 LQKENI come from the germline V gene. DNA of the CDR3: TGTGCCAGCTCACCGGGACAGGGGCAAGGAAACACCATATATTTT. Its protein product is CASSPGQGQGNTIYF.

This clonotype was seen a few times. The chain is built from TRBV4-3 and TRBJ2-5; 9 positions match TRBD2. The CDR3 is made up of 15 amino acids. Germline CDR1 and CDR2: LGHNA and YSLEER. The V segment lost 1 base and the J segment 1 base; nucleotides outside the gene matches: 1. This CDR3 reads CASSQGLAVQETQYF. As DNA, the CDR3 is TGCGCCAGCAGCCAAGGACTAGCGGTCCAAGAGACCCAGTACTTC.

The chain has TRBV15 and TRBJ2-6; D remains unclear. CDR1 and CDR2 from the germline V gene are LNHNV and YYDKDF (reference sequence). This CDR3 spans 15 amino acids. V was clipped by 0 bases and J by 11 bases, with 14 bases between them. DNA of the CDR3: TGTGCCACCAGCAGAGAGGGTTCAGTTGGCGACGTCCTGACTTTC. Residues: CATSREGSVGDVLTF.

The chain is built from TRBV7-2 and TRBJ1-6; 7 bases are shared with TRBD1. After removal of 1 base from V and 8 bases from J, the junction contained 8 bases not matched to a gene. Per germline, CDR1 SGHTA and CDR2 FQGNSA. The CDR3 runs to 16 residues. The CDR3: CASSLVYRGSDSPLHF. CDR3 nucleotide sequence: TGTGCCAGCAGCTTAGTGTACAGGGGATCTGATTCACCCCTCCACTTT.

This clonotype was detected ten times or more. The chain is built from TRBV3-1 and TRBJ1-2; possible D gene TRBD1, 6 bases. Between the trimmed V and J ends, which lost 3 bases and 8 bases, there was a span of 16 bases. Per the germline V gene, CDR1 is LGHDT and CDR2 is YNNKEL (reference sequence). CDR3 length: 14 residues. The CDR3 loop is CASSQGHYPWGYTF. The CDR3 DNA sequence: TGTGCCAGCAGCCAGGGACACTACCCCTGGGGCTACACCTTC.

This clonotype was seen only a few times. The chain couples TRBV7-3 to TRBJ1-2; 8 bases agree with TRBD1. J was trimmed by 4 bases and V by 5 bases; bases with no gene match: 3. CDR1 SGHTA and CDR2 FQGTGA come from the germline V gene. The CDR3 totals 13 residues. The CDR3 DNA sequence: TGTGCCAGCAGCGCACAGGGGGGCTATGGCTACACCTTC. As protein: CASSAQGGYGYTF. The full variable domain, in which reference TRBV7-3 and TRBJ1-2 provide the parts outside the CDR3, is GAGVSQTPSNKVTEKGKYVELRCDPISGHTALYWYRQSLGQGPEFLIYFQGTGAADDSGLPNDRFFAVRPEGSVSTLKIQRTERGDSAVYLCASSAQGGYGYTFGSGTRLTVV.